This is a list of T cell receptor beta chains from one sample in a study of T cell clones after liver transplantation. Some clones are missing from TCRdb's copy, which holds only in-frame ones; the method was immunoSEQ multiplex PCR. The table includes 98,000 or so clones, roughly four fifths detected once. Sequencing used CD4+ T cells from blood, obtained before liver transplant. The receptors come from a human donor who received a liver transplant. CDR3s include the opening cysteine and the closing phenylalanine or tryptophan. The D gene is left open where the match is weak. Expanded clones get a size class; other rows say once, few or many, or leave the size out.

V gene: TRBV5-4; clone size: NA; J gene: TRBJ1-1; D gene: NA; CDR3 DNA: TGTGCCAGCAGCTTCCCAGGATTGAACACTGAAGCTTTCTTT; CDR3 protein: CASSFPGLNTEAFF
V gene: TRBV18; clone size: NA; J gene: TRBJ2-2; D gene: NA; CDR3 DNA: TGTGCCAGCTCACCGGCGATGGAGCTGTTTTTT; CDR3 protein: CASSPAMELFF
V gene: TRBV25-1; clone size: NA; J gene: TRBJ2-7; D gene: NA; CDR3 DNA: TGTGCCAGCAGTGGCTCCGGGGCCAAAACCTACGAGCAGTACTTC; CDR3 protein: CASSGSGAKTYEQYF
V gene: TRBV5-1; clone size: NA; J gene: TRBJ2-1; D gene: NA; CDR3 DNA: TGCGCCAGCAATTTAGTCGGGACGCATTTACAGAGCTCCTACAATGAGCAGTTCTTC; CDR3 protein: CASNLVGTHLQSSYNEQFF
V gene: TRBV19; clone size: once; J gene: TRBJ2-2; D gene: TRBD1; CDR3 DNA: TGTGCCAGTAGTATGGTCCCTACAGGGGTGTCCGGGGAGCTGTTTTTT; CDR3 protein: CASSMVPTGVSGELFF
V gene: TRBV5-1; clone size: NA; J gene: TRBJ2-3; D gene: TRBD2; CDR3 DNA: TGCGCCAGCAGCGGCGGGAGTGGCACAGATACGCAGTATTTT; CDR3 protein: CASSGGSGTDTQYF
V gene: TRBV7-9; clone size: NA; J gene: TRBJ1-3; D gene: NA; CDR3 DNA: TGTGCCAGCAGCCCGGAGGGGGACGGGAGAAACACCATATATTTT; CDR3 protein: CASSPEGDGRNTIYF
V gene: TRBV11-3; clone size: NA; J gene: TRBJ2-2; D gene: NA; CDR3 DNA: TGTGCCAGCAGCTTGATCCCGTCCGGGACAATGAACACCGGGGAGCTGTTTTTT; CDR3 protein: CASSLIPSGTMNTGELFF
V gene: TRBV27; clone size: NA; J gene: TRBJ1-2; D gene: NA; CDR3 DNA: TGTGCCAGCAGTTTAGCCGGGGGCAGAACTAACTATGGCTACACCTTC; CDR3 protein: CASSLAGGRTNYGYTF
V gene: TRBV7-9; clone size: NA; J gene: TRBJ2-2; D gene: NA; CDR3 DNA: TGTGCCAGCAGCTTAACGCGGACAGCGAACACCGGGGAGCTGTTTTTT; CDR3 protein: CASSLTRTANTGELFF
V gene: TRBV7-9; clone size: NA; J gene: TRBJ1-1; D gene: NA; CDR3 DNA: TGTGCCAGCAGCCCTCCTCATCCGAACACTGAAGCTTTCTTT; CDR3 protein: CASSPPHPNTEAFF
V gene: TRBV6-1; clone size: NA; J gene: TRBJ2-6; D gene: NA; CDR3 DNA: TGTGCCAGCAGGCCGACACTTTTTGGGGCCAACGTCCTGACTTTC; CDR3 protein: CASRPTLFGANVLTF
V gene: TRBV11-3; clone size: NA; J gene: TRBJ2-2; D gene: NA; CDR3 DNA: TGTGCCAGCAGCCCCTCGGGTTCGAACACCGGGGAGCTGTTTTTT; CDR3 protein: CASSPSGSNTGELFF
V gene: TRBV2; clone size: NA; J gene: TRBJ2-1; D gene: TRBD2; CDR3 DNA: TGTGCCAGCAGTCGAGAGCGGGGGGGCCGGGGTGAGCAGTTCTTC; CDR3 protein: CASSRERGGRGEQFF
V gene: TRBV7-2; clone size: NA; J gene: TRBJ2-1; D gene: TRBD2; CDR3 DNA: TGTGCCAGCAGCTTCAGACTAGCGGGAGGGCGAAATGAGCAGTTCTTC; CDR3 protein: CASSFRLAGGRNEQFF
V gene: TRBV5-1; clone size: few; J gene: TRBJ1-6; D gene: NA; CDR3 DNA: TGCGCCAGCAGCCGGGGGACGGCCGGGAACCCATCACCCCTCCACTTT; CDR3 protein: CASSRGTAGNPSPLHF
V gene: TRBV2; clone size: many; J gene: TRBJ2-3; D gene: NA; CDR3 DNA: TGTGCCAGCAGTGCGGCAGATACGCAGTATTTT; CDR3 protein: CASSAADTQYF
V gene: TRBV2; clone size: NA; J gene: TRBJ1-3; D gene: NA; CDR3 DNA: TGTGCCAGCAGCTTAGGACCTATGAGCTCTGGAAACACCATATATTTT; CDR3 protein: CASSLGPMSSGNTIYF
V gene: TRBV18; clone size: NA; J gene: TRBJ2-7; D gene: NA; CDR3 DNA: TGTGCCAGCTCCTACACTGGCTCCTACGAGCAGTACTTC; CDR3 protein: CASSYTGSYEQYF
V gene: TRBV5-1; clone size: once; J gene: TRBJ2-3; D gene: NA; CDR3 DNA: TGCGCCAGCAGCCCTGGGCAGACAGCAGATACGCAGTATTTT; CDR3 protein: CASSPGQTADTQYF
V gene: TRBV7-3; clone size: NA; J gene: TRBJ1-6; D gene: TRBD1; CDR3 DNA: TGTGCCAGCAGCCCAGGGACAGAAAAATCCTTGTTAACCCTCCACTTT; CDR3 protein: CASSPGTEKSLLTLHF
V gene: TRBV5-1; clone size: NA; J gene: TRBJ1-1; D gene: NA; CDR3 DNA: TGCGCCAGCAGCCCGGCAAGTTTGAATACTGAAGCTTTCTTT; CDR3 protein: CASSPASLNTEAFF
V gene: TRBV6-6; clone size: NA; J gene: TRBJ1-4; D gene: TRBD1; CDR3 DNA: TGTGCCAGCAGCCCAGGGGGGACTAATGAAAAACTGTTTTTT; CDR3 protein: CASSPGGTNEKLFF
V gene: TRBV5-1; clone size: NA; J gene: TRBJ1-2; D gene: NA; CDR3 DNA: TGCGCCAGCAGCTTGGGGCAGACAACTAACTATGGCTACACCTTC; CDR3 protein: CASSLGQTTNYGYTF